These T cell receptor beta chains were read from a single sample in a study of T cell changes during pregnancy in multiple sclerosis. The method was immunoSEQ multiplex PCR; TCRdb's version includes in-frame clones alone and lacks a portion of them. This table has tens of thousands of clones, roughly 90% appearing once. The starting material was CD4+ T cells from peripheral blood mononuclear cells, obtained in the second trimester of pregnancy. These receptors were obtained from a female donor with multiple sclerosis, enrolled in a pregnancy study. CDR3s include the opening cysteine and the closing phenylalanine or tryptophan. A D gene is named only where the DNA matches it firmly. Some rows have no size entry. The others give once, few or many, or a class for an expanded clone.

V gene: TRBV27
D gene: TRBD2
CDR3 length: 14
J gene: TRBJ2-5
clone size: .
CDR3 protein: CASNDRGGQETQYF
CDR3 DNA: TGTGCCAGTAATGACCGCGGGGGCCAAGAGACCCAGTACTTC

V gene: TRBV7-2
D gene: .
CDR3 length: 12
J gene: TRBJ2-2
clone size: once
CDR3 protein: CASRAGRGELFF
CDR3 DNA: TGTGCCAGCAGGGCAGGGCGCGGGGAGCTGTTTTTT

V gene: TRBV18
D gene: TRBD2
CDR3 length: 16
J gene: TRBJ2-1
clone size: .
CDR3 protein: CASSPLSGSPGNEQFF
CDR3 DNA: TGTGCCAGCTCGCCACTTAGCGGGAGCCCGGGCAATGAGCAGTTCTTC

V gene: TRBV25-1
D gene: .
CDR3 length: 12
J gene: TRBJ1-4
clone size: .
CDR3 protein: CASSRNNEKLFF
CDR3 DNA: TGTGCCAGCAGCAGGAATAATGAAAAACTGTTTTTT

V gene: TRBV2
D gene: .
CDR3 length: 13
J gene: TRBJ2-1
clone size: .
CDR3 protein: CASRRESYNEQFF
CDR3 DNA: TGTGCCAGCAGGAGGGAATCCTACAATGAGCAGTTCTTC

V gene: TRBV28
D gene: .
CDR3 length: 13
J gene: TRBJ2-5
clone size: .
CDR3 protein: CASSLKAGETQYF
CDR3 DNA: TGTGCCAGCAGTTTAAAAGCGGGAGAGACCCAGTACTTC

V gene: TRBV10-3
D gene: TRBD1
CDR3 length: 12
J gene: TRBJ2-1
clone size: once
CDR3 protein: CAIMDRTNEQFF
CDR3 DNA: TGTGCCATCATGGACAGGACAAATGAGCAGTTCTTC

V gene: TRBV4-3
D gene: TRBD1
CDR3 length: 17
J gene: TRBJ2-7
clone size: .
CDR3 protein: CASSQGPPGQGASEQYF
CDR3 DNA: TGCGCCAGCAGCCAAGGTCCCCCGGGACAGGGGGCTAGCGAGCAGTACTTC

V gene: TRBV4-2
D gene: .
CDR3 length: 17
J gene: TRBJ2-7
clone size: .
CDR3 protein: CASSQERLEDYYYEQYF
CDR3 DNA: TGTGCCAGCAGCCAAGAAAGACTAGAGGACTACTACTACGAGCAGTACTTC

V gene: TRBV6-5
D gene: .
CDR3 length: 14
J gene: TRBJ2-1
clone size: .
CDR3 protein: CASSYSRRDNEQFF
CDR3 DNA: TGTGCCAGCAGTTACTCGCGGCGTGACAATGAGCAGTTCTTC

V gene: TRBV5-1
D gene: TRBD2
CDR3 length: 17
J gene: TRBJ2-7
clone size: .
CDR3 protein: CASSWGTSGRRSYEQYF
CDR3 DNA: TGCGCCAGCAGCTGGGGGACTAGCGGGAGAAGGAGTTACGAGCAGTACTTC

V gene: TRBV4-2
D gene: TRBD2
CDR3 length: 16
J gene: TRBJ2-7
clone size: .
CDR3 protein: CASSPREGPSSYEQYF
CDR3 DNA: TGTGCCAGCTCCCCGCGGGAGGGGCCAAGCTCCTACGAGCAGTACTTC

V gene: TRBV5-1
D gene: .
CDR3 length: 18
J gene: TRBJ1-1
clone size: once
CDR3 protein: CASSLVYSLTGEGAEAFF
CDR3 DNA: TGCGCCAGCAGCTTGGTATACTCTCTCACTGGGGAGGGTGCCGAAGCTTTCTTT

V gene: TRBV27
D gene: TRBD1
CDR3 length: 14
J gene: TRBJ1-3
clone size: .
CDR3 protein: CASSLQGAGNTIYF
CDR3 DNA: TGTGCCAGCAGTTTACAGGGGGCTGGAAACACCATATATTTT

V gene: TRBV30
D gene: TRBD1
CDR3 length: 15
J gene: TRBJ1-2
clone size: .
CDR3 protein: CAWSVLAGGYYGYTF
CDR3 DNA: TGTGCCTGGAGTGTACTGGCAGGGGGCTACTATGGCTACACCTTC

V gene: TRBV7-2
D gene: TRBD1
CDR3 length: 13
J gene: TRBJ1-6
clone size: .
CDR3 protein: CASSETGNSPLHF
CDR3 DNA: TGTGCCAGCAGCGAGACAGGGAATTCACCCCTCCACTTT

V gene: TRBV28
D gene: TRBD2
CDR3 length: 19
J gene: TRBJ2-4
clone size: .
CDR3 protein: CASSLPPGLAGKAKNIQYF
CDR3 DNA: TGTGCCAGCAGTTTGCCCCCGGGACTAGCGGGAAAAGCCAAAAACATTCAGTACTTC

V gene: TRBV5-6
D gene: .
CDR3 length: 11
J gene: TRBJ2-1
clone size: .
CDR3 protein: CASSLAREQFF
CDR3 DNA: TGTGCCAGCAGCTTGGCCCGTGAGCAGTTCTTC

V gene: TRBV6-5
D gene: TRBD1
CDR3 length: 15
J gene: TRBJ2-7
clone size: medium-sized
CDR3 protein: CASSYGGTGDYEQYF
CDR3 DNA: TGTGCCAGCAGTTACGGGGGGACAGGGGACTACGAGCAGTACTTC

V gene: TRBV7-9
D gene: .
CDR3 length: 16
J gene: TRBJ1-3
clone size: .
CDR3 protein: CASSQQVAGSGNTIYF
CDR3 DNA: TGTGCCAGCAGCCAACAAGTCGCTGGCTCTGGAAACACCATATATTTT

V gene: TRBV19
D gene: .
CDR3 length: 12
J gene: TRBJ1-1
clone size: .
CDR3 protein: CASTGDSTEAFF
CDR3 DNA: TGTGCCAGTACGGGCGACAGCACTGAAGCTTTCTTT

V gene: TRBV5-5
D gene: .
CDR3 length: 12
J gene: TRBJ2-7
clone size: .
CDR3 protein: CASSLYTYEQYF
CDR3 DNA: TGTGCCAGCAGCTTATACACCTACGAGCAGTACTTC

V gene: TRBV2
D gene: TRBD1
CDR3 length: 16
J gene: TRBJ2-3
clone size: .
CDR3 protein: CASRRPQGARPDTQYF
CDR3 DNA: TGTGCCAGCAGGAGGCCCCAGGGGGCTCGGCCAGATACGCAGTATTTT

V gene: TRBV7-9
D gene: .
CDR3 length: 10
J gene: TRBJ2-1
clone size: .
CDR3 protein: CATSGGKQFF
CDR3 DNA: TGTGCCACCTCCGGTGGTAAGCAGTTCTTC

V gene: TRBV4-3
D gene: .
CDR3 length: 16
J gene: TRBJ2-2
clone size: .
CDR3 protein: CASSQENRPNTGELFF
CDR3 DNA: TGCGCCAGCAGCCAAGAAAACAGGCCGAACACCGGGGAGCTGTTTTTT

V gene: TRBV4-2
D gene: .
CDR3 length: 15
J gene: TRBJ2-5
clone size: once
CDR3 protein: CASSRGAGDQETQYF
CDR3 DNA: TGTGCCAGCAGCCGGGGGGCGGGGGACCAAGAGACCCAGTACTTC

V gene: TRBV5-4
D gene: TRBD1
CDR3 length: 14
J gene: TRBJ2-7
clone size: .
CDR3 protein: CASSSGQGQYEQYF
CDR3 DNA: TGTGCCAGCAGTTCCGGACAGGGGCAGTACGAGCAGTACTTC